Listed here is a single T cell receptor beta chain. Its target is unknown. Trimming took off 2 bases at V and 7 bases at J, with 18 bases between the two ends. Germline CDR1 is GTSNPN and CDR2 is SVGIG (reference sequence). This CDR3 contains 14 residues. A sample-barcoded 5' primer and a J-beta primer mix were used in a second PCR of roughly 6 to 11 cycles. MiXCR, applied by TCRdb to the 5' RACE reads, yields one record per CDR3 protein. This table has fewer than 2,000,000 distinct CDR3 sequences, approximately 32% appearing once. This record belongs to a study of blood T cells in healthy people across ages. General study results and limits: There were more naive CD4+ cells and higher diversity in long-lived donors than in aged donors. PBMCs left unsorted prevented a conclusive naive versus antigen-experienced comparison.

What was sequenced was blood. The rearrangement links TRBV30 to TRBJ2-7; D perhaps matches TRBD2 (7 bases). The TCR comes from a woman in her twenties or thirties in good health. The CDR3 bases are TGTGCCTGGAGTACCGGGGGGCTGGGCAATGAGCAGTACTTC. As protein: CAWSTGGLGNEQYF.